This TCR beta chain was found in a study of CD8 T cells in ankylosing spondylitis. General study results and limits: Clones linked to disease, bearing a CD8+ phenotype, were relatively rare in peripheral blood. A motif in TCR beta, a set of 8 or 9 highly homologous variants, appeared characteristic of ankylosing spondylitis blood. It was reported that disease-linked clones were significantly enriched in matched ankylosing spondylitis synovial fluid.

Quantitative 5'-RACE with molecular barcodes produced the TCR beta libraries. TCRdb ran MiXCR on the 5' RACE reads and lists one entry per CDR3 protein. The sample lists 750,000 to 850,000 distinct CDR3 sequences; roughly 10% were seen once. The CDR3 has 13 amino acids. In germline, CDR1 is DFQATT, CDR2 SNEGSKA (reference sequence). V lost 1 base to trimming and J lost 1 base, with 4 bases between them. This clonotype was found many times. Its antigen is unidentified. This chain uses TRBV20-1 with TRBJ2-2; D ambiguous. The sequencing input was blood, either unsorted or a sorted T cell fraction (not recorded which). This TCR came from a male donor with ankylosing spondylitis. CDR3 residues: CSARVQNTGELFF. The CDR3 nucleotides read TGCAGTGCTAGAGTCCAGAACACCGGGGAGCTGTTTTTT.